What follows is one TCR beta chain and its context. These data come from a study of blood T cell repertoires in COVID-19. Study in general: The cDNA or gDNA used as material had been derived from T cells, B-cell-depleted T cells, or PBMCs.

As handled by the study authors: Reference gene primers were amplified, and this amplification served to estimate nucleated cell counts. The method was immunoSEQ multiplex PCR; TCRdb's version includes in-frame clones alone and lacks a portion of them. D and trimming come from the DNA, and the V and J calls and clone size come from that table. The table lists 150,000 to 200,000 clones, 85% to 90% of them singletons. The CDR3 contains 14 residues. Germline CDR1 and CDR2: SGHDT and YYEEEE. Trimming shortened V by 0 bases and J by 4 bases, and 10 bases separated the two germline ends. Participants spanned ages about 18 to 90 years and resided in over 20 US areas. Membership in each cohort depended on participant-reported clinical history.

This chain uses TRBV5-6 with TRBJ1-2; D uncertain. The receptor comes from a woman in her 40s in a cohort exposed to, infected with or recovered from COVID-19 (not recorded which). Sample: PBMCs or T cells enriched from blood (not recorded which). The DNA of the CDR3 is TGTGCCAGCAGCTTGGCCGACCCAGGCTATGGCTACACCTTC. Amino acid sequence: CASSLADPGYGYTF.